A few counts support the clone carrying this TCR beta chain. The assay was immunoSEQ multiplex PCR, and TCRdb's table has in-frame clones only and misses some. Found here are around 12,000 clones, about three quarters of them singletons; the top ten hold approximately 15%. The data belong to a study of OX40 agonist ivuxolimab in advanced cancers. Autoimmune disease history or systemic immunosuppression led to patient exclusion. V was cut by 1 base and J by 1 base, with 12 bases left in between. CDR3 length: 16 amino acids. The germline gives CDR1 LNHNV, CDR2 YYDKDF (reference sequence). This sequence joins TRBV15 and TRBJ2-3, with a tentative D call TRBD1 (6 bases). The specimen comprised CD4+ or CD8+ T cells sorted from blood, sampled in a trial of the OX40 agonist ivuxolimab. This sequence was found in an adult with an advanced solid tumor such as melanoma, head and neck, liver or kidney cancer. The CDR3 DNA reads TGTGCCACCAGCAGAGGGCAGGGGCAGGGCACAGATACGCAGTATTTT. It yields the protein CATSRGQGQGTDTQYF.